A selection of T cell receptor beta chains follows, all from one sample in a study of cytomegalovirus exposure and HLA in healthy donors. Clones were read by immunoSEQ multiplex PCR, and TCRdb kept only the in-frame ones, dropping some. The sample features 80,000 or so clones, with around 13% in its top ten. The sample was PBMCs. These receptors all come from a man aged 45-65 years in good health and CMV-seropositive. The CDR3 runs from the conserved cysteine through the conserved F or W. The order of the fields is J gene, V gene, CDR3 protein.

J: TRBJ2-2
V: TRBV5-6
CDR3: CASSLPFLGGTGELFF

J: TRBJ2-5
V: TRBV27
CDR3: CASSFLGQGKETQYF

J: TRBJ1-4
V: TRBV2
CDR3: CASSETRHNEKLFF

J: TRBJ2-4
V: TRBV2
CDR3: CASRAEADIQYF

J: TRBJ1-3
V: TRBV15
CDR3: CATSEGTGENTIYF

J: TRBJ1-1
V: TRBV5-4
CDR3: CASSLELMNTEAFF

J: TRBJ1-1
V: TRBV6-1
CDR3: CASSGGNTEAFF

J: TRBJ2-2
V: TRBV11-2
CDR3: CASSFQAILTGELFF

J: TRBJ1-5
V: TRBV7-2
CDR3: CASSIQGNQPQHF

J: TRBJ2-1
V: TRBV5-1
CDR3: CASSLRTGAGDEQFF

J: TRBJ1-1
V: TRBV27
CDR3: CASSFQGVNTEAFF

J: TRBJ2-4
V: TRBV19
CDR3: CASSPNRGAGAKNIQYF

J: TRBJ2-5
V: TRBV27
CDR3: CASRRGTGSAQYF

J: TRBJ1-3
V: TRBV19
CDR3: CASSFDRGNTIYF

J: TRBJ1-1
V: TRBV5-6
CDR3: CASSLMGGEAFF

J: TRBJ1-2
V: TRBV6-5
CDR3: CASMKPRGYGYTF

J: TRBJ2-2
V: TRBV5-1
CDR3: CASSFREGTGELFF

J: TRBJ2-5
V: TRBV5-1
CDR3: CASSPLGGSNRGRQETQYF

J: TRBJ2-1
V: TRBV10-3
CDR3: CAIRTGPRSYNEQFF

J: TRBJ2-5
V: TRBV2
CDR3: CASSRDSQETQYF

J: TRBJ1-2
V: TRBV6-5
CDR3: CASSSSTGVIYGYTF

J: TRBJ1-6
V: TRBV4-1
CDR3: CASSQEGAGVSPLHF

J: TRBJ2-5
V: TRBV19
CDR3: CATGGGLQETQYF

J: TRBJ2-1
V: TRBV5-1
CDR3: CASSPRTSANEQFF

J: TRBJ1-2
V: TRBV6-1
CDR3: CASSELQGGGYGYTF

J: TRBJ1-5
V: TRBV7-2
CDR3: CASSLGREPQHF

J: TRBJ1-6
V: TRBV19
CDR3: CASSIRGNSPLHF

J: TRBJ2-1
V: TRBV30
CDR3: CAWSEGLAGGRGEQFF

J: TRBJ2-5
V: TRBV5-6
CDR3: CASSFGTSGKETQYF

J: TRBJ2-7
V: TRBV5-1
CDR3: CASRVGLRAYEQYF